This entry describes one T cell receptor beta chain. The data derive from a study of blood T cells in healthy people across ages. A second PCR of roughly 7 to 11 cycles used a sample-barcoded 5' primer and a J-beta primer mix. Each cDNA molecule carried a tag from a template-switch adaptor that contained 12 random nucleotides. MiXCR, run by TCRdb on the 5' RACE reads, gives a single entry per CDR3 protein. Seen here are 800,000 or so distinct CDR3 sequences, 25% observed once, and the top ten hold approximately 4%. This sample also appeared in a second study, on T cells of mothers and their children. That work adds: The TCR beta CDR3 read count exceeded 8 million for each mother and was some 2.7 million for each child. Evidence of persistent microchimeric T cell clones was absent.

The TCR was taken from a boy between 10 and 17 years old in good health. The sample taken for sequencing was blood.

The DNA for the CDR3 is TGCGCCAGCGGAGGGGGGCAGCTGTCAGATACGCAGTATTTT. Protein sequence: CASGGGQLSDTQYF. J is TRBJ2-3 and V is TRBV5-1; tentatively, D is TRBD1 or TRBD2 (6 bases each). Per the germline V gene, CDR1 is SGHRS and CDR2 is YFSETQ. CDR3 length: 14 amino acids. V lost 7 bases and J 4 bases, leaving 16 bases between the germline ends.